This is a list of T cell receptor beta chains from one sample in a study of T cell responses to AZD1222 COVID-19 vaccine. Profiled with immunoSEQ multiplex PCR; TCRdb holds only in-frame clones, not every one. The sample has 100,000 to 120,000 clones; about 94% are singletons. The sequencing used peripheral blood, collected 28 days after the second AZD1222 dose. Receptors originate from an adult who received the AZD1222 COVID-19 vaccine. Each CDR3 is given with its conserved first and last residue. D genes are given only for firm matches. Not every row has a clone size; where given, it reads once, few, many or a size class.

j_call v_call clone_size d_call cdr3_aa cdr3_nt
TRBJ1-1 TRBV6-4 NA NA CASSDSTGEAFF TGTGCCAGCAGTGACTCGACTGGGGAAGCTTTCTTT
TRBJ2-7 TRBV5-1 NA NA CASSHATGSGYEQYF TGCGCCAGCAGCCACGCGACAGGTTCGGGCTACGAGCAGTACTTC
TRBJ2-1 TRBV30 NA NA CAWNSRRGAREQFF TGTGCCTGGAATTCCCGTCGGGGAGCTCGAGAGCAGTTCTTC
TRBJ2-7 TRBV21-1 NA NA CASSKETSLEEYYEQYF TGTGCCAGCAGCAAAGAAACTAGCCTTGAGGAATACTACGAGCAGTACTTC
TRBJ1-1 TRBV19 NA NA CATESGGNTEAFF TGTGCCACCGAGTCGGGCGGTAACACTGAAGCTTTCTTT
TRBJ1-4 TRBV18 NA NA CASSLIQKEKLFF TGTGCCAGCTCCCTTATACAGAAGGAAAAACTGTTTTTT
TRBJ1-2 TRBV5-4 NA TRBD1 CASSMDRRANYGYTF TGTGCCAGCAGCATGGACAGGAGAGCTAACTATGGCTACACCTTC
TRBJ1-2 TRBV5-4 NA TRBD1 CASSLWVTGLDGYTF TGTGCCAGCAGCTTGTGGGTGACAGGGCTTGATGGCTACACCTTC
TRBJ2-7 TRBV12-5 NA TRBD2 CASGLELGAGVEQYF TGTGCTAGTGGTTTGGAGCTCGGGGCGGGAGTCGAGCAGTACTTC
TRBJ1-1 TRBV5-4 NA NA CASSLYGVGTEAFF TGTGCCAGCAGCTTGTACGGGGTAGGAACTGAAGCTTTCTTT
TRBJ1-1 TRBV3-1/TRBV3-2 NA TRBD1 CASSPLGQGHTEAFF TGTGCCAGCAGCCCATTGGGACAGGGGCACACTGAAGCTTTCTTT
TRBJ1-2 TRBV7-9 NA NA CASSLGGGRVNYGYTF TGTGCCAGCAGCTTAGGGGGCGGCAGGGTCAACTATGGCTACACCTTC
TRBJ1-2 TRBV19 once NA CASSISGTPNYGYTF TGTGCCAGTAGTATATCTGGCACCCCTAACTATGGCTACACCTTC
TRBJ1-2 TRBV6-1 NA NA CASSEEVGFAGGYTF TGTGCCAGCAGTGAAGAGGTAGGATTTGCAGGTGGCTACACCTTC
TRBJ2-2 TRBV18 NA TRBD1 CASSPFPGQGTGELFF TGTGCCAGCTCACCTTTCCCGGGACAGGGGACCGGGGAGCTGTTTTTT
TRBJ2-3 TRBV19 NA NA CASTGRGADTQYF TGTGCCAGTACTGGCAGGGGGGCAGATACGCAGTATTTT
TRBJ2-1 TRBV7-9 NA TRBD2 CASSPGLAGAREQFF TGTGCCAGCAGCCCGGGACTAGCGGGAGCCCGCGAGCAGTTCTTC
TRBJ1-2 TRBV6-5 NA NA CASSYALFYGYTF TGTGCCAGCAGTTATGCGCTTTTCTATGGCTACACCTTC
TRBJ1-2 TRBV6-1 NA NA CASSEQYATNYGYTF TGTGCCAGCAGTGAACAGTATGCCACCAACTATGGCTACACCTTC
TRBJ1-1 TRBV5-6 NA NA CAWGFGENTEAFF TGTGCTTGGGGATTTGGGGAGAACACTGAAGCTTTCTTT
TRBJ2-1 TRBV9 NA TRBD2 CASSVLAGVGDEQFF TGTGCCAGCAGCGTACTAGCGGGAGTAGGGGATGAGCAGTTCTTC
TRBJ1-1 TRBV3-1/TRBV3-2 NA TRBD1 CASSQDRTGVNTEAFF TGTGCCAGCAGCCAAGACAGGACAGGGGTGAACACTGAAGCTTTCTTT
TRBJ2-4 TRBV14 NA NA CASSQENEGSFKNIQYF TGTGCCAGCAGCCAAGAAAATGAGGGAAGTTTTAAAAACATTCAGTACTTC
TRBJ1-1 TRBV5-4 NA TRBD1 CASSVDRATEAFF TGTGCCAGCAGCGTCGACAGGGCCACTGAAGCTTTCTTT
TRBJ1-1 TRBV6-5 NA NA CASRLMNTEAFF TGTGCCAGCAGACTCATGAACACTGAAGCTTTCTTT
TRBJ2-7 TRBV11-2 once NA CASSLVVRDFEQYF TGTGCCAGCAGCTTAGTTGTCAGGGATTTCGAGCAGTACTTC
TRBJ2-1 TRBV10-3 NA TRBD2 CAISESAASGYEQFF TGTGCCATCAGTGAGTCTGCGGCTAGCGGCTATGAGCAGTTCTTC
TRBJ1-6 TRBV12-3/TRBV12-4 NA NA CASSINTNSPLHF TGTGCCAGCAGTATTAACACAAATTCACCCCTCCACTTT
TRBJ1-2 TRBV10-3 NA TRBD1 CAISESWGDRTNGYTF TGTGCCATCAGTGAGTCATGGGGGGACAGAACTAATGGCTACACCTTC
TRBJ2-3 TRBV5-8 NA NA CASSLGTRTTQYF TGTGCCAGCAGCCTTGGTACTAGGACTACGCAGTATTTT
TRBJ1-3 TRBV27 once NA CASSFSRGEGTIYF TGTGCCAGCAGTTTTTCCAGGGGTGAGGGCACCATATATTTT